This T cell receptor beta chain was found in a study of blood T cells in healthy people across ages. A J-beta primer mix and a sample-barcoded 5' primer were used in a second PCR of about 6 to 12 cycles. Per sample, CDR3-containing paired-end reads numbered at least 2.5 million. Via MiXCR, TCRdb re-called the 5' RACE reads, giving one row per CDR3 protein. This table has around 580,000 distinct CDR3 sequences, roughly 43% appearing once. Per germline, CDR1 SQVTM and CDR2 ANQGSEA. The CDR3 contains 13 residues. V lost 7 bases, J lost 9 bases, and 9 bases stayed unmatched. Source material: blood. The genes are TRBV29-1 and TRBJ2-1, with 10 positions matching TRBD1. The sequence was obtained from a man aged 80 or over in good health. The CDR3: CSGHKDRGAEQFF. The DNA of the CDR3 is TGCAGCGGACATAAGGACAGGGGGGCTGAGCAGTTCTTC.